The clone carrying this T cell receptor beta chain was counted a few times. Each CDR3 protein gets one entry after TCRdb re-called the 5' RACE reads with MiXCR. The sample shows about 61,000 distinct CDR3 sequences, about 9.3% of them seen only once. These data originate in a study of early T cells in non-severe SARS-CoV-2 infection. The TCR comes from an adult who was a healthcare worker with PCR-confirmed SARS-CoV-2 infection or an uninfected control (not recorded which). The source material was whole blood.

CDR3 sequence reads: CASSEVGSASAFF. DNA of the CDR3: TGTGCCAGCAGTGAAGTGGGCAGTGCAAGCGCTTTCTTT. The V call is TRBV6-1, the J call TRBJ1-1; unclear D gene. V dropped 1 base and J dropped 11 bases, with 14 bases sitting between them. Germline V gene lookup returns CDR1 MNHNS and CDR2 SASEGT. This CDR3 has 13 amino acids.